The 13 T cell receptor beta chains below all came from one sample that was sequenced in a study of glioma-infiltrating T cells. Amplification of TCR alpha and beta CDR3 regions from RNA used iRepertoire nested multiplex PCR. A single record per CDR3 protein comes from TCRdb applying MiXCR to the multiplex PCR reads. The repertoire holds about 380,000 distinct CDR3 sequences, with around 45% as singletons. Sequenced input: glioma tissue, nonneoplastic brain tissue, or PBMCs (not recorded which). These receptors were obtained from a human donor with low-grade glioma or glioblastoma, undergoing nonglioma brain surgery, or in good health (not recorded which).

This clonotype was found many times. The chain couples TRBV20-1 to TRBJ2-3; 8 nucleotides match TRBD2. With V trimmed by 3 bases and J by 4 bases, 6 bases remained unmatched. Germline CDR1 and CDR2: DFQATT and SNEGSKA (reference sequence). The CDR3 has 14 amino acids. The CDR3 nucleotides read TGCAGTGCTAGCGGAGCGGGAGACCCAGATACGCAGTATTTT. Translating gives CSASGAGDPDTQYF.

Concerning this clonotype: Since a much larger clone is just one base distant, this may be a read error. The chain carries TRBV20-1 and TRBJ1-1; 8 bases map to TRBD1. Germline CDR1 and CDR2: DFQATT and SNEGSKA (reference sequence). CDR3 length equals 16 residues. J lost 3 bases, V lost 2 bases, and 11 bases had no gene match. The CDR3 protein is CSARPPGQVLDTEAFF. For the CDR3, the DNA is TGCAGTGCTAGACCACCGGGACAGGTGTTGGACACTGAAGCTTTCTTT.

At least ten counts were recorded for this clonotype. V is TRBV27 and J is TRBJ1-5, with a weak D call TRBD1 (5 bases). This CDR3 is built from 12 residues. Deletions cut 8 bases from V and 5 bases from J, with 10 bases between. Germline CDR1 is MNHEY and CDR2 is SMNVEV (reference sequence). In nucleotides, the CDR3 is TGTGCCAGCGCTCAGGGAGATCAGCCCCAGCATTTT. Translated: CASAQGDQPQHF.

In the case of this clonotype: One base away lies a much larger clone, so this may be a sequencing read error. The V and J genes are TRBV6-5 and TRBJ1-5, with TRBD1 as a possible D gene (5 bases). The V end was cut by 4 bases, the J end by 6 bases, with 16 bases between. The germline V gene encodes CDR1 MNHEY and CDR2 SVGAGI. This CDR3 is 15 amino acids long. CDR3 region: CASSFRGRVGQPQHF. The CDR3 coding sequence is TGTGCCAGCAGTTTTAGGGGCAGGGTGGGTCAGCCCCAGCATTTT.

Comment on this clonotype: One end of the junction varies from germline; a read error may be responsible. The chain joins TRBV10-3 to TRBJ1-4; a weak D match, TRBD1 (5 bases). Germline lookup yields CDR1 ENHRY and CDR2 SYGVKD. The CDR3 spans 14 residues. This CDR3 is CAISDRERGEKLFF. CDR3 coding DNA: TGTGCCATCAGTGACAGGGAGAGGGGCGAAAAACTGTTTTTC.

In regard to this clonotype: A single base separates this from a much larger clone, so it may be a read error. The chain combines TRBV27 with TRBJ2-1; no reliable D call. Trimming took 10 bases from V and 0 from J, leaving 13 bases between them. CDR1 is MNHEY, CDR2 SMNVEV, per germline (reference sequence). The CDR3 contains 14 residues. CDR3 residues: CAIVPLSSYNEQFF. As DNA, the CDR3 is TGTGCCATCGTACCCCTCAGCTCCTACAATGAGCAGTTCTTC.

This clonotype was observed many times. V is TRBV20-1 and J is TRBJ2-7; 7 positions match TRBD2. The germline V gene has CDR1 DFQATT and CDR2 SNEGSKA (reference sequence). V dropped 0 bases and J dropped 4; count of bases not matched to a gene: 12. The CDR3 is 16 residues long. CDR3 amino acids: CSARDYLAGQTYEQYF. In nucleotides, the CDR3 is TGCAGTGCTAGAGATTACTTAGCGGGCCAGACGTACGAGCAGTACTTC.

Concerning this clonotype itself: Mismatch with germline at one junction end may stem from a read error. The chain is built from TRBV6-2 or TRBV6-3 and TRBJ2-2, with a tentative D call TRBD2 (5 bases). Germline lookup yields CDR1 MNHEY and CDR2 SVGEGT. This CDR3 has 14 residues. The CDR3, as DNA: TGTGCCAGCAGTTACTGGGTTAGCACCGGGGAGCCGTTTTTT. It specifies CASSYWVSTGEPFF.

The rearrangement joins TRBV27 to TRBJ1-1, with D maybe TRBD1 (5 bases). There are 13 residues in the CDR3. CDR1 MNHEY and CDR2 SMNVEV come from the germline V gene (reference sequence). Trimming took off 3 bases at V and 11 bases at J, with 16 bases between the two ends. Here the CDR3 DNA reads TGTGCCAGCAGTTTCCCGGGGGGTTTTGGGGCTTTCTTT. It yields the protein CASSFPGGFGAFF.

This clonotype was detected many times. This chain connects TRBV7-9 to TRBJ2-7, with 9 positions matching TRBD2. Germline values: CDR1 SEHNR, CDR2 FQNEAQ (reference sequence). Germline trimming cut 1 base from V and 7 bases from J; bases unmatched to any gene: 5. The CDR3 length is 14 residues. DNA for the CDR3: TGTGCCAGCAGCTTAGGTAGCGGGAGTTTGGAGCAGTACTTC. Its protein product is CASSLGSGSLEQYF.

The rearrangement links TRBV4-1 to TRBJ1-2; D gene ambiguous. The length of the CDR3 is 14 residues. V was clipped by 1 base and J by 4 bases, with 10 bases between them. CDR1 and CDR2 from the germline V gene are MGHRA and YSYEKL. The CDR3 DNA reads TGCGCCAGCAGCCAAGGCGTCAGAGCCTATGGCTACACCTTC. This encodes CASSQGVRAYGYTF.

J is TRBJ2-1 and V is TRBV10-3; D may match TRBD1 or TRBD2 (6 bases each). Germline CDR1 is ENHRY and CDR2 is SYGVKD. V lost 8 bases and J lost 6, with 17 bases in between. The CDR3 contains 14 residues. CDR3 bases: TGTGCCATCCGGATGGGGGGCGGGGTCAATGAGCAGTTCTTC. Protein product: CAIRMGGGVNEQFF.

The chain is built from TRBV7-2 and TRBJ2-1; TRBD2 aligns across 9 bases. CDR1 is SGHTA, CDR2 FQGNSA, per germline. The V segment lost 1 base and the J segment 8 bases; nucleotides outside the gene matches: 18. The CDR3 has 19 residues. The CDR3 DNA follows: TGTGCCAGCAGCTTAGTATGGGTTGACGCGGGAGGGCCGTACGATGAGCAGTTCTTC. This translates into CASSLVWVDAGGPYDEQFF.